Sequencing of this T cell receptor beta chain was carried out in a study of shared clonotypes between healthy human individuals. Each donor was a Caucasian adult residing in Nashville, Tennessee. Study-wide results and limits: Clonotype sharing among donors, it was expected, would be affected by sequencing depth. Several donors had roughly 5.2% of their naive CD4 clonotypes in common.

Each cell subset's genomic DNA was divided evenly among several immunoSEQ plates. Assay used: immunoSEQ multiplex PCR; TCRdb lists only in-frame clones, some missing. In the table there are about 710,000 clones, around 77% of which are singletons. Remarks on this clone: Its target is unknown.

The CDR3 spans 15 residues. Germline assignment: CDR1 MDHEN and CDR2 SYDVKM. The V gene end was trimmed by 5 bases and the J gene end by 1 base; junction bases not matched to a gene: 5. This TCR was sampled from a woman younger than 45 in good health. This chain links TRBV28 with TRBJ2-5, with 9 positions matching TRBD2. Material for sequencing was memory CD4+ T cells sorted from blood. Sample subset: CD45RA-negative fraction. The CDR3, as DNA: TGTGCCAGCAGTCGGGGACTAGCTGGCCAAGAGACCCAGTACTTC. Protein sequence: CASSRGLAGQETQYF.